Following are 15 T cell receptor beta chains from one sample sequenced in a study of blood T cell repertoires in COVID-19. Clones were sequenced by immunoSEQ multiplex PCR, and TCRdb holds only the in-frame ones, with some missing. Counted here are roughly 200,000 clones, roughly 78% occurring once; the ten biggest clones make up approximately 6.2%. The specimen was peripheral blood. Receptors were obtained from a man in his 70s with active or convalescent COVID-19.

The CDR3 region has the DNA TGTGCCATCAGTGCACCGGGACTAGCGGGAATCTACAATGAGCAGTTCTTC. Translating gives CAISAPGLAGIYNEQFF. V is TRBV10-3 and J is TRBJ2-1; 13 nucleotides match TRBD2. Germline loops: CDR1 ENHRY, CDR2 SYGVKD. The length of the CDR3 is 17 residues. V shed 4 bases and J 3 bases; nucleotides not matched to a gene: 6.

Written as DNA, the CDR3 is TGTGCCAGCAGCTTAGGGGTTGGGCTAGCGCCACCCTCTACAGATACGCAGTATTTT. Translating it yields CASSLGVGLAPPSTDTQYF. The chain joins TRBV7-2 to TRBJ2-3, with TRBD2 as a possible D gene (6 bases). CDR1 is SGHTA and CDR2 is FQGNSA in the germline V gene. V lost 1 base and J lost 3, with 23 bases in between. This CDR3 contains 19 residues.

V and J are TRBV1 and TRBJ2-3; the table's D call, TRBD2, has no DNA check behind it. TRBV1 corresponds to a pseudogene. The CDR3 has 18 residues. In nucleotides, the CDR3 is TGCACCAGCAGCCACCCCCGGACTAGCGGGAGTAGCACAGATACGCAGTATTTT. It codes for CTSSHPRTSGSSTDTQYF.

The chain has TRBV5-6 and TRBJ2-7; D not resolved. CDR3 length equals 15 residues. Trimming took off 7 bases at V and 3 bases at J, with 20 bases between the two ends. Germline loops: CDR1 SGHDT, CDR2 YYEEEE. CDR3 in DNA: TGTGCCAGCCGAGCTTATGGGTACCCTAGCTACGAGCAGTACTTC. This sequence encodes CASRAYGYPSYEQYF.

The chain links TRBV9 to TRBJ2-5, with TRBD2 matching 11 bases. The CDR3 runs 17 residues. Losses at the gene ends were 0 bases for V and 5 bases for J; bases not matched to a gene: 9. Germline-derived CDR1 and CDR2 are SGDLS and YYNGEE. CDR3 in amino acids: CASSVGWSSGRFETQYF. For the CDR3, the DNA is TGTGCCAGCAGCGTAGGATGGTCTAGCGGGAGGTTTGAGACCCAGTACTTC.

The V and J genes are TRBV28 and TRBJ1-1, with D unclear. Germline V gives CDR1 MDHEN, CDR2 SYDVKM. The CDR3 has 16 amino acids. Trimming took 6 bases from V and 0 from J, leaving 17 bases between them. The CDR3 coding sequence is TGTGCCAGCAGGCGTACGTCGGGATTCATGAACACTGAAGCTTTCTTT. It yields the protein CASRRTSGFMNTEAFF. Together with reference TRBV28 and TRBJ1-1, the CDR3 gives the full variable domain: DVKVTQSSRYLVKRTGEKVFLECVQDMDHENMFWYRQDPGLGLRLIYFSYDVKMKEKGDIPEGYSVSREKKERFSLILESASTNQTSMYLCASRRTSGFMNTEAFFGQGTRLTVV.

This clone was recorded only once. The CDR3 region has the DNA TGTGCCAGCAGCCCCGACAATCTCTATGGCTACACCTTC. Translation: CASSPDNLYGYTF. The rearrangement links TRBV7-9 to TRBJ1-2; no reliable D call. Trimming cost V 5 bases and J 4 bases, with 11 bases left between them. CDR3 length: 13 amino acids. From germline, CDR1 is SEHNR and CDR2 FQNEAQ (reference sequence).

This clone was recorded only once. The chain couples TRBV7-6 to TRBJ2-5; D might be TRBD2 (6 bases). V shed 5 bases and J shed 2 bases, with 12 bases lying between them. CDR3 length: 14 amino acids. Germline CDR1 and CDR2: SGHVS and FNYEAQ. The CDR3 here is CASSRGRRQETQYF. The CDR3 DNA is TGTGCCAGCAGCCGTGGGAGGCGACAAGAGACCCAGTACTTC.

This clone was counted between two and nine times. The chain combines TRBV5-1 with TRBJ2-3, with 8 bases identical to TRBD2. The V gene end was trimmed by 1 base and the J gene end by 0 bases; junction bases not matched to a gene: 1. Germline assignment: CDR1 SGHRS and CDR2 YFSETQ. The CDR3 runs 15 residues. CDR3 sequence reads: CASSLTSGSTDTQYF. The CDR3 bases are TGCGCCAGCAGCTTGACTAGCGGTAGCACAGATACGCAGTATTTT.

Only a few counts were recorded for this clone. DNA of the CDR3: TGTGCCAGCAGTTTATGGGGGCCTAACACCGGGGAGCTGTTTTTT. Translation gives CASSLWGPNTGELFF. The genes are TRBV27 and TRBJ2-2, with D possibly TRBD1 on 6 matching bases. The germline gives CDR1 MNHEY, CDR2 SMNVEV (reference sequence). Trimming removed 1 base at V and 2 bases at J, with 8 bases between. This CDR3 contains 15 residues.

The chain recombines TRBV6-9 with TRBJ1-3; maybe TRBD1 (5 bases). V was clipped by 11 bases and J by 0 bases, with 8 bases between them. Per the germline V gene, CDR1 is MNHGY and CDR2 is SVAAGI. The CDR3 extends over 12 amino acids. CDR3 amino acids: CAGASSGNTIYF. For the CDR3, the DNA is TGTGCCGGGGCTAGCTCTGGAAACACCATATATTTT.

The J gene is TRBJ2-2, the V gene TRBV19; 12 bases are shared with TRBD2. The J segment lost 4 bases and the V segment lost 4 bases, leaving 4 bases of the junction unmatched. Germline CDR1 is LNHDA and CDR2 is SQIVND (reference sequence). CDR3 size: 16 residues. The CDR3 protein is CASSRTSGRTTGELFF. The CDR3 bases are TGTGCCAGTAGTAGAACTAGCGGGAGGACCACCGGGGAGCTGTTTTTT. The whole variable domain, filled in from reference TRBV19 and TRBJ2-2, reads DGGITQSPKYLFRKEGQNVTLSCEQNLNHDAMYWYRQDPGQGLRLIYYSQIVNDFQKGDIAEGYSVSREKKESFPLTVTSAQKNPTAFYLCASSRTSGRTTGELFFGEGSRLTVL.

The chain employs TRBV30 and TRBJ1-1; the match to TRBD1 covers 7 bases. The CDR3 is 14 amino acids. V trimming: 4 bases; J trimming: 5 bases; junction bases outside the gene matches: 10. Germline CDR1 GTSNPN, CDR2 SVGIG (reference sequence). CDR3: CAWTQGIPLTEAFF. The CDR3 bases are TGTGCCTGGACACAGGGGATTCCTTTGACTGAAGCTTTCTTT.

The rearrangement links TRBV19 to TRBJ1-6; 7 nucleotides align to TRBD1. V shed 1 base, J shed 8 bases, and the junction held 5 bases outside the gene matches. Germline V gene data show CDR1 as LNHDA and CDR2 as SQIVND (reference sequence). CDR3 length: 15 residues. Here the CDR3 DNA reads TGTGCCAGTAGTATAGTGAGGGGGCCGGATTCACCCCTCCACTTT. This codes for CASSIVRGPDSPLHF.

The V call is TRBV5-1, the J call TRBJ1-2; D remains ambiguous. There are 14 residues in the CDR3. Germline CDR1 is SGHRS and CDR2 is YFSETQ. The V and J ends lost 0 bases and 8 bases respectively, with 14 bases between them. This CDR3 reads CASSLDGTPGGYTF. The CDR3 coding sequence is TGCGCCAGCAGCTTGGATGGAACCCCCGGGGGCTACACCTTC.